One sample yielded the 11 T cell receptor beta chains listed below, sequenced in a study of blood T cell repertoires in COVID-19. The repertoire was sequenced with immunoSEQ multiplex PCR; TCRdb's copy has only in-frame clones and lacks some. The sample consists of about 58,000 clones, about 80% of them appearing once. The sequencing sample was made of peripheral blood. The receptors come from a man older than 75 with COVID-19, enrolled during active disease.

V and J are TRBV4-1 and TRBJ1-3; no firm D call. V was pared by 0 bases and J by 7 bases, with 4 bases between. The CDR3 has 12 residues. From germline, CDR1 is MGHRA and CDR2 YSYEKL. As DNA, the CDR3 is TGCGCCAGCAGCCAAGATCGGAACACCATATATTTT. Amino acid sequence: CASSQDRNTIYF.

CDR3 loop: CASSLGDGGWGNEKLFF. CDR3 in DNA: TGTGCCAGCAGCTTAGGTGATGGGGGCTGGGGTAATGAAAAACTGTTTTTT. The chain carries TRBV11-2 and TRBJ1-4; TRBD1 is a possible D gene (6 bases). This CDR3 has 17 residues. CDR1 is SGHAT and CDR2 is FQNNGV in the germline V gene. The ends were cut back, 1 base at V and 4 bases at J, with 16 bases in the middle.

The CDR3: CASSQRQAVQETQYF. The CDR3 DNA is TGCGCCAGCAGCCAAAGGCAAGCGGTACAAGAGACCCAGTACTTC. The rearrangement uses TRBV4-1 and TRBJ2-5; D is perhaps TRBD2 (5 bases). This CDR3 has 15 amino acids. CDR1 is MGHRA and CDR2 is YSYEKL in the germline V gene. V lost 2 bases and J 2 bases, leaving 12 bases between the germline ends.

The chain carries TRBV27 and TRBJ1-1; D is ambiguous. Germline V gives CDR1 MNHEY, CDR2 SMNVEV (reference sequence). The CDR3 is made up of 12 amino acids. Trimming left V 2 bases short and J 5 bases short, with 6 bases between. The CDR3 here is CASSLGRTEAFF. The DNA of the CDR3 is TGTGCCAGCAGTTTAGGTCGGACTGAAGCTTTCTTT.

This rearrangement joins TRBV7-9 to TRBJ2-5; 13 nucleotides match TRBD2. The CDR3 runs to 16 residues. The J segment lost 3 bases and the V segment lost 5 bases, leaving 6 bases of the junction unmatched. Germline V gene lookup returns CDR1 SEHNR and CDR2 FQNEAQ (reference sequence). The CDR3 here is CASSLAGTSGEETQYF. CDR3 DNA sequence: TGTGCCAGCAGCCTGGCCGGGACTAGCGGGGAAGAGACCCAGTACTTC.

CDR3 sequence (DNA): TGTGCCAGCAGCCAACGACAGGGGACAGGAAAGACAGATACGCAGTATTTT. It translates to CASSQRQGTGKTDTQYF. The V call is TRBV14, the J call TRBJ2-3, with 8 nucleotides matching TRBD1. Germline lookup yields CDR1 SGHDN and CDR2 FVKESK. The CDR3 runs to 17 residues. V dropped 2 bases and J dropped 3; count of bases not matched to a gene: 10.

A single count supports this clone. The chain employs TRBV5-8 and TRBJ1-5, with 7 nucleotides matching TRBD1. The V gene end was trimmed by 4 bases and the J gene end by 0 bases; junction bases not matched to a gene: 10. Germline assignment: CDR1 SGHTS and CDR2 YDEGEE. This CDR3 has 17 residues. The CDR3 DNA follows: TGTGCCAGCAGCCCGGGACAGACCCTTCTTAGCAATCAGCCCCAGCATTTT. Its protein is CASSPGQTLLSNQPQHF.

The gene calls are TRBV25-1 and TRBJ2-5; 7 nucleotides match TRBD2. J gave up 1 base and V 7 bases, and 6 bases lay outside the gene matches. Germline V lookup: CDR1 MGHDK, CDR2 SYGVNS. CDR3 length: 14 residues. The DNA for the CDR3 is TGTGCCAGCATTGGGGGGGGAGCCCAAGAGACCCAGTACTTC. As protein: CASIGGGAQETQYF.

The DNA for the CDR3 is TGCGCCAGCAGTGACCTCGGAGCTGGAAACACCATATATTTT. This codes for CASSDLGAGNTIYF. The chain combines TRBV10-2 with TRBJ1-3, with unresolved D. The V end lost 3 bases, the J end lost 2 bases, and 8 bases lay between the germline ends. The CDR3 contains 14 residues. Germline V CDR1 and CDR2: WSHSY, SAAADI.

The rearrangement uses TRBV19 and TRBJ2-2; D is unclear. The CDR3 extends over 17 amino acids. Trimming removed 5 bases from V and 4 bases from J, with 20 bases in between. Per germline, CDR1 LNHDA and CDR2 SQIVND (reference sequence). DNA of the CDR3: TGTGCCAGTAGTCGCCCAAGGCTCGATTCGGGCACCGGGGAGCTGTTTTTT. Protein: CASSRPRLDSGTGELFF. The full variable domain, in which reference TRBV19 and TRBJ2-2 provide the parts outside the CDR3, is DGGITQSPKYLFRKEGQNVTLSCEQNLNHDAMYWYRQDPGQGLRLIYYSQIVNDFQKGDIAEGYSVSREKKESFPLTVTSAQKNPTAFYLCASSRPRLDSGTGELFFGEGSRLTVL.

The J gene is TRBJ2-7, the V gene TRBV5-1, with no clear D. The germline gives CDR1 SGHRS, CDR2 YFSETQ. The CDR3 is 13 residues long. The V and J ends lost 0 bases and 6 bases respectively, with 10 bases between them. The CDR3 region has the DNA TGCGCCAGCAGCTTGGACGCGGTGGGCGAGCAGTACTTC. Amino acids: CASSLDAVGEQYF. The full variable domain, with the rest looked up from reference TRBV5-1 and TRBJ2-7, is KAGVTQTPRYLIKTRGQQVTLSCSPISGHRSVSWYQQTPGQGLQFLFEYFSETQRNKGNFPGRFSGRQFSNSRSEMNVSTLELGDSALYLCASSLDAVGEQYFGPGTRLTVT.